The next 14 T cell receptor beta chains were all read from a single sample in a study of blood T cell repertoires in COVID-19 (dated by TCRdb to the early 2020s). The protocol used for the library was the immunoSEQ multiplex PCR assay. This is the immuneACCESS table as TCRdb keeps it, with only in-frame sequences that have V and J called. A part of the clones is gone; compared with another copy, unresolved V genes explain less than half, and the rest is unexplained. Present in this sample are 200,000 to 250,000 clones, about 80% of which were seen just once. In total, the top ten clones hold approximately 3% of the sample. The sequencing input was peripheral blood. These receptor sequences come from a woman aged 25 to 39 who had recovered from COVID-19.

This chain joins TRBV19 and TRBJ2-3; TRBD1 might be the D (5 bases). Trimming took 8 bases from V and 0 from J, leaving 12 bases between them. This CDR3 has 14 residues. CDR1 and CDR2 (germline): LNHDA, SQIVND (reference sequence). The CDR3 DNA sequence: TGTGCCAGTCGGAGACAGAGAAGCACAGATACGCAGTATTTT. Encoded protein: CASRRQRSTDTQYF.

The chain carries TRBV5-1 and TRBJ1-2; D perhaps matches TRBD1 (5 bases). Germline V gene sequence: CDR1 SGHRS, CDR2 YFSETQ. V was cut by 0 bases and J by 8 bases, with 14 bases left in between. This CDR3 is 14 amino acids long. The CDR3 bases are TGCGCCAGCAGCTTGGCCAACGGGGGGGACGGCTACACCTTC. Its protein product is CASSLANGGDGYTF.

On this clone: At the DNA level, this CDR3 is encoded by other sequences in the same sample as well. The gene calls are TRBV19 and TRBJ1-1; TRBD1 matches at 7 bases. With V trimmed by 7 bases and J by 0 bases, 8 bases remained unmatched. The CDR3 is made up of 15 amino acids. CDR1 LNHDA and CDR2 SQIVND come from the germline V gene (reference sequence). The CDR3 is CASTGPGQMNTEAFF. CDR3 nucleotides: TGTGCCAGTACAGGCCCGGGACAGATGAACACTGAAGCTTTCTTT.

This clone appeared a single time. This rearrangement joins TRBV3-1 (or the pseudogene TRBV3-2) to TRBJ2-3; perhaps TRBD2 as D (6 bases). This CDR3 is 13 amino acids long. Per germline, CDR1 LGHDT and CDR2 YNNKEL (reference sequence). V was cut by 4 bases and J by 3 bases, with 8 bases left in between. CDR3 coding DNA: TGTGCCAGCAGCCTCGGGGGTACAGATACGCAGTATTTT. It encodes CASSLGGTDTQYF.

This chain connects TRBV4-1 to TRBJ2-5; 14 bases map to TRBD2. V shed 1 base and J 3 bases; nucleotides not matched to a gene: 1. CDR3 length equals 16 residues. Germline V gene lookup returns CDR1 MGHRA and CDR2 YSYEKL. In DNA, the CDR3 is TGCGCCAGCAGCCAAGGACTAGCGGGAGGGGAAGAGACCCAGTACTTC. Amino acid sequence: CASSQGLAGGEETQYF.

The chain uses TRBV28 and TRBJ2-3; D is perhaps TRBD2 (5 bases). The germline CDR1 and CDR2 sequences are MDHEN and SYDVKM. This CDR3 is built from 13 residues. V shed 6 bases and J shed 8 bases, with 15 bases lying between them. CDR3 in DNA: TGTGCCAGCAGCTCCCCTAGCCTTACTACGCAGTATTTT. It is translated as CASSSPSLTTQYF.

J is TRBJ1-2 and V is TRBV7-2, with no clear D. Germline CDR1 is SGHTA and CDR2 is FQGNSA. The CDR3 spans 13 residues. V lost 4 bases to trimming and J lost 5 bases, with 11 bases between them. In nucleotides, the CDR3 is TGTGCCAGCAGCTCCCTTGGCAGATATGGCTACACCTTC. Its translation is CASSSLGRYGYTF.

The chain joins TRBV27 to TRBJ1-3; D not resolved. V lost 5 bases and J lost 3, with 11 bases in between. The CDR3 loop spans 14 amino acids. Per the germline V gene, CDR1 is MNHEY and CDR2 is SMNVEV (reference sequence). This CDR3 reads CASSTAAVGNTIYF. CDR3 in DNA: TGTGCCAGCAGTACAGCGGCTGTTGGAAACACCATATATTTT.

The gene calls are TRBV14 and TRBJ2-5, with D tentatively TRBD1 (7 bases). The ends were cut back, 6 bases at V and 5 bases at J, with 16 bases in the middle. The CDR3 has 14 amino acids. Looked up from germline, CDR1 is SGHDN and CDR2 is FVKESK. DNA for the CDR3: TGTGCCAGCAGATCTCAGGGGGGCGCGGAGACCCAGTACTTC. Amino acids: CASRSQGGAETQYF.

There are a few counts of this clone. This chain links TRBV19 with TRBJ2-1, with D tentatively TRBD2 (6 bases). Trimming left V 5 bases short and J 8 bases short, with 22 bases between. The CDR3 is 16 amino acids. Germline CDR1 reads LNHDA; CDR2 reads SQIVND (reference sequence). For the CDR3, the DNA is TGTGCCAGTAGTTCCCCCGGGGAGCGGGTGGTGGATGAGCAGTTCTTC. This gives the protein CASSSPGERVVDEQFF. The whole variable domain, remainder taken from reference TRBV19 and TRBJ2-1, is DGGITQSPKYLFRKEGQNVTLSCEQNLNHDAMYWYRQDPGQGLRLIYYSQIVNDFQKGDIAEGYSVSREKKESFPLTVTSAQKNPTAFYLCASSSPGERVVDEQFFGPGTRLTVL.

The V call is TRBV4-2, the J call TRBJ1-1; tentative D call: TRBD1 (5 bases). Germline V gene lookup returns CDR1 LGHNA and CDR2 YNFKEQ. Trimming took off 0 bases at V and 4 bases at J, with 12 bases between the two ends. This CDR3 has 15 residues. The CDR3 coding sequence is TGTGCCAGCAGCCAAGACGGACGGGGGGGCACTGAAGCTTTCTTT. Translated, it gives CASSQDGRGGTEAFF.

J is TRBJ1-5 and V is TRBV29-1; a possible D gene is TRBD1 (5 bases). Germline V gene sequence: CDR1 SQVTM, CDR2 ANQGSEA. Trimming shortened V by 6 bases and J by 4 bases, and 13 bases separated the two germline ends. This CDR3 region has 13 residues. The CDR3 nucleotides read TGCAGCGTCGGGACTGGGGGGAATCAGCCCCAGCATTTT. The encoded protein is CSVGTGGNQPQHF. Combining the CDR3 with reference TRBV29-1 and TRBJ1-5 gives the whole variable domain SAVISQKPSRDICQRGTSLTIQCQVDSQVTMMFWYRQQPGQSLTLIATANQGSEATYESGFVIDKFPISRPNLTFSTLTVSNMSPEDSSIYLCSVGTGGNQPQHFGDGTRLSIL.

This chain links TRBV9 with TRBJ1-2; D unclear. There are 16 residues in the CDR3. CDR1 is SGDLS, CDR2 YYNGEE, per germline. The ends were cut back, 4 bases at V and 0 bases at J, with 16 bases in the middle. As DNA, the CDR3 is TGTGCCAGCAGCTCTCAACTACATCTATCTAACTATGGCTACACCTTC. Translation: CASSSQLHLSNYGYTF.

The genes are TRBV7-9 and TRBJ2-1; D is ambiguous. V lost 7 bases and J 9 bases, leaving 10 bases between the germline ends. Germline CDR1 SEHNR, CDR2 FQNEAQ (reference sequence). This CDR3 region has 11 residues. CDR3 DNA: TGTGCCAGCATCATCAGTGGTGAGCAGTTCTTC. Protein sequence: CASIISGEQFF.